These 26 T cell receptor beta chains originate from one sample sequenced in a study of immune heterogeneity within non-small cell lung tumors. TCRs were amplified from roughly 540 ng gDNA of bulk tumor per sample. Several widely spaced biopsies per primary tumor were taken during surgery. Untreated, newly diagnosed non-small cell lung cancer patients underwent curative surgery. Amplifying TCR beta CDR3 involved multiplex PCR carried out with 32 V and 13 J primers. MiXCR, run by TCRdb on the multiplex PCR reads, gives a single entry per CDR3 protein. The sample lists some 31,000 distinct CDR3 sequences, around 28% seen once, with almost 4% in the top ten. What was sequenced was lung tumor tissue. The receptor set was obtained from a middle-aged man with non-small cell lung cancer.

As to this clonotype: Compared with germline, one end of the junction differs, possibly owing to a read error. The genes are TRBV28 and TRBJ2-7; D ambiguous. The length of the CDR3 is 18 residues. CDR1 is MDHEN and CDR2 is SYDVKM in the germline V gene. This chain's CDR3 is CANSFGVRILTYSYEQYF. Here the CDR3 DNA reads TGTGCCAACAGTTTTGGGGTCAGGATTTTAACTTACTCCTACGAGCAGTACTTC.

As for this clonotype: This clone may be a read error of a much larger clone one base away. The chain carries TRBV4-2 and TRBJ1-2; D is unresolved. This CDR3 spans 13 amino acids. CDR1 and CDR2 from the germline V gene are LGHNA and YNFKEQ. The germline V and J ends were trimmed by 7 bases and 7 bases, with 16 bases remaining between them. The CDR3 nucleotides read TGTGCCAGCAACGGGCAGCGACTAAGTGGCTACACCTTC. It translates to CASNGQRLSGYTF.

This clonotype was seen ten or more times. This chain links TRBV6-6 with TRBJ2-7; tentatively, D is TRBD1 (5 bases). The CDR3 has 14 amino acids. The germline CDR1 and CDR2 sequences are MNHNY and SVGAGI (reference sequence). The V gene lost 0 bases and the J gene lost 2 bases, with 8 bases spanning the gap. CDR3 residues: CASSYSGETYEQYF. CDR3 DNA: TGTGCCAGCAGTTACTCAGGGGAAACCTACGAGCAGTACTTC.

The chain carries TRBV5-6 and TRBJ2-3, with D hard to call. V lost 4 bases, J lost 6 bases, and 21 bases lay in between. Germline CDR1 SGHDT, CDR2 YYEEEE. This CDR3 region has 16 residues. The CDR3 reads CASSPLWTLGSDTQYF. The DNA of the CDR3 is TGTGCCAGCAGCCCCTTATGGACGTTGGGTTCTGATACGCAGTATTTT.

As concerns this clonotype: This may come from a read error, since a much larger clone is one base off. Here the CDR3 reads CDSKRLAGNYEQYF. CDR3 sequence (DNA): TGTGACAGCAAACGTCTAGCGGGAAACTACGAGCAGTACTTC. V and J are TRBV6-2 or TRBV6-3 and TRBJ2-7; 9 bases map to TRBD2. Per the germline V gene, CDR1 is MNHEY and CDR2 is SVGEGT. The CDR3 runs 14 residues.

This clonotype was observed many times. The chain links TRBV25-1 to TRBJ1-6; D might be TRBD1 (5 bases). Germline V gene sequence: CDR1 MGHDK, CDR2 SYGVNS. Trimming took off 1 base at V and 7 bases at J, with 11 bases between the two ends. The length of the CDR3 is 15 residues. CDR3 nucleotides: TGTGCCAGCAGTGAATCTAAGGGGAGCAATTCACCCCTCCACTTT. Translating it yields CASSESKGSNSPLHF.

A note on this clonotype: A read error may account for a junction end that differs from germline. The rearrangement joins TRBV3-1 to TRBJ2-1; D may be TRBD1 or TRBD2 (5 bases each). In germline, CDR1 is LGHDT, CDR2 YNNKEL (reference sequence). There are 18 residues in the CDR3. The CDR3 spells CASSPRDRGQSSHNEQFF. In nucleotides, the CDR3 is TGTGCCAGCAGCCCAAGGGACCGGGGCCAAAGCTCCCACAATGAGCAGTTCTTC.

CDR3 sequence: CASSSQSMSDTQYF. The CDR3 DNA is TGTGCCAGCAGCTCCCAGAGTATGTCAGATACGCAGTATTTT. The chain recombines TRBV7-9 with TRBJ2-3; no clear D. The CDR3 consists of 14 residues. Trimming cost V 4 bases and J 4 bases, with 12 bases left between them. Per germline, CDR1 SEHNR and CDR2 FQNEAQ (reference sequence).

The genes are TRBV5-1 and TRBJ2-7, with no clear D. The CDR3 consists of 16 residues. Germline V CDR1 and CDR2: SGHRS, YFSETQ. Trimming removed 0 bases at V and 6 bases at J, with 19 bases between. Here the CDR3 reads CASSLAPLRLVSEQYF. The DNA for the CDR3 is TGCGCCAGCAGCTTGGCCCCCTTAAGACTCGTATCCGAGCAGTACTTC. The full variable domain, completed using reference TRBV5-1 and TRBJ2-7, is KAGVTQTPRYLIKTRGQQVTLSCSPISGHRSVSWYQQTPGQGLQFLFEYFSETQRNKGNFPGRFSGRQFSNSRSEMNVSTLELGDSALYLCASSLAPLRLVSEQYFGPGTRLTVT.

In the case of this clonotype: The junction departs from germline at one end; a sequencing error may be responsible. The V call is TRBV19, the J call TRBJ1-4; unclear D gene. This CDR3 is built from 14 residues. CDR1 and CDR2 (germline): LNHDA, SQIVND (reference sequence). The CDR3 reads CASSMAWAGEKLFF. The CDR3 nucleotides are TGTGCCAGTAGTATGGCATGGGCAGGAGAAAAGCTGTTTTTT. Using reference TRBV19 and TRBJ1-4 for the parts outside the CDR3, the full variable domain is DGGITQSPKYLFRKEGQNVTLSCEQNLNHDAMYWYRQDPGQGLRLIYYSQIVNDFQKGDIAEGYSVSREKKESFPLTVTSAQKNPTAFYLCASSMAWAGEKLFFGSGTQLSVL.

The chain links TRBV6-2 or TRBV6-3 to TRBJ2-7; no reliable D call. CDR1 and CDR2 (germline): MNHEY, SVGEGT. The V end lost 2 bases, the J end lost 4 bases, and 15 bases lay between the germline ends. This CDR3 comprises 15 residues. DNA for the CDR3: TGTGCCAGCAGTTACGGAGATGGGGATGGATACGAGCAGTACTTC. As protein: CASSYGDGDGYEQYF.

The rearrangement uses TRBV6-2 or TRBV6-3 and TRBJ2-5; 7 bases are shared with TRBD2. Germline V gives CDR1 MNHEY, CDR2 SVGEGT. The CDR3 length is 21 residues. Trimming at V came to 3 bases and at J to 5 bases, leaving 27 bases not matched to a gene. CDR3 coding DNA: TGTGCCAGCAGTTATCCTACCGAAGCGGGGCGCGGGGTCATTGTGACGGAGACCCAGTACTTC. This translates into CASSYPTEAGRGVIVTETQYF.

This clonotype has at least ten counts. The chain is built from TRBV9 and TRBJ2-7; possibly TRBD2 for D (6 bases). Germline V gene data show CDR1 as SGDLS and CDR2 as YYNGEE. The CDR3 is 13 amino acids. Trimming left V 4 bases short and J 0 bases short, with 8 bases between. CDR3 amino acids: CASSKTSSYEQYF. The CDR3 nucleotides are TGTGCCAGCAGCAAGACTAGCTCCTACGAGCAGTACTTC. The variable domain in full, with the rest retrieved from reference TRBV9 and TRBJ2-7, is DSGVTQTPKHLITATGQRVTLRCSPRSGDLSVYWYQQSLDQGLQFLIQYYNGEERAKGNILERFSAQQFPDLHSELNLSSLELGDSALYFCASSKTSSYEQYFGPGTRLTVT.

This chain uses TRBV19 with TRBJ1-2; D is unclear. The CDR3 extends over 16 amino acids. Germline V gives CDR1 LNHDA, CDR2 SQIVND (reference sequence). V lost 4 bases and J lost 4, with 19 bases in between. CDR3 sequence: CASSTTEGGTGYGYTF. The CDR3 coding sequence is TGTGCCAGTAGTACCACAGAGGGCGGTACCGGCTATGGCTACACCTTC.

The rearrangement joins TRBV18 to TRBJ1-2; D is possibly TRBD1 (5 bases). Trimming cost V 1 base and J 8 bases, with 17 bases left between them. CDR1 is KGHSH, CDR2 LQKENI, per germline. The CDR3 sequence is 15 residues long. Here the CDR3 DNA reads TGTGCCAGCTCACCACGACTTTCGGGGGAGGAGGGCTACACCTTC. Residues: CASSPRLSGEEGYTF.

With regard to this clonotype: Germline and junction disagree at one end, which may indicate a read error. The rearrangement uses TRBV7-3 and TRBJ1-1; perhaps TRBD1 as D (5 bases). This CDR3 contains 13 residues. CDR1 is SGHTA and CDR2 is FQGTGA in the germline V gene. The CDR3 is CASSDRLDTEDFF. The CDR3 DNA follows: TGTGCCAGCAGCGATCGGTTGGACACTGAAGATTTCTTT.

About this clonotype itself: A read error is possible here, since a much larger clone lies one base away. The CDR3 DNA follows: TGTTCCAGCAGCTTAGCTGCTGGCGTCCCCTACGAGCAGTACTTC. Its protein is CSSSLAAGVPYEQYF. The V and J genes are TRBV7-8 and TRBJ2-7; D is unresolved. The length of the CDR3 is 15 residues. Germline CDR1 is SGHVS and CDR2 is FQNEAQ.

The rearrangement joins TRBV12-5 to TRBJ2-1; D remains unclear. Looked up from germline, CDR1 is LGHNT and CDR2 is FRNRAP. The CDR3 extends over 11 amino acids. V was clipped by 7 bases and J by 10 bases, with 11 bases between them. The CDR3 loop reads CASALVGEQFF. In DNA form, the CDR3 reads TGTGCTAGTGCCCTGGTGGGGGAGCAGTTCTTC.

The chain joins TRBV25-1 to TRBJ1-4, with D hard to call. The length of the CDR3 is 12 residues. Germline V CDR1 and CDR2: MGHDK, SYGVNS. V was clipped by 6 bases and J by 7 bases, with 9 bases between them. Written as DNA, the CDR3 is TGTGCCAGCAGAGGTCCGGGTGAAAAACTGTTTTTT. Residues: CASRGPGEKLFF. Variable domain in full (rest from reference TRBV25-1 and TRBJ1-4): EADIYQTPRYLVIGTGKKITLECSQTMGHDKMYWYQQDPGMELHLIHYSYGVNSTEKGDLSSESTVSRIRTEHFPLTLESARPSHTSQYLCASRGPGEKLFFGSGTQLSVL.

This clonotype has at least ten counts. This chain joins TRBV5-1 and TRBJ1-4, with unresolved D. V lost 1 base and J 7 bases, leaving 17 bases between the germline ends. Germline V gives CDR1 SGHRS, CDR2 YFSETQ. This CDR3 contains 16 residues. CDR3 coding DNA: TGCGCCAGCAGCTTGCCCGGAACTCAGGACCGTGAAAAACTGTTTTTT. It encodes CASSLPGTQDREKLFF.

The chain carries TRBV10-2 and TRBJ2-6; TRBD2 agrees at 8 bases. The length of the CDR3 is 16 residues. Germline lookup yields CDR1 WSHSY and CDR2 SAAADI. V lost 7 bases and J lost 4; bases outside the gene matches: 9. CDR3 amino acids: CASKDSGMAGANVLTF. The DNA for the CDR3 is TGCGCCAGCAAGGATAGCGGGATGGCCGGGGCCAACGTCCTGACTTTC.

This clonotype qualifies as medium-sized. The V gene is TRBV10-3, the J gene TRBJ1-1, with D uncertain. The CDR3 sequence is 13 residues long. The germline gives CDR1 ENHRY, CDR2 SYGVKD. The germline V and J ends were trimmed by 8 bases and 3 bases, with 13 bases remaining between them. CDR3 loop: CAIQEVEHTEAFF. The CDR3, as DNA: TGTGCCATCCAGGAGGTGGAACACACTGAAGCTTTCTTT.

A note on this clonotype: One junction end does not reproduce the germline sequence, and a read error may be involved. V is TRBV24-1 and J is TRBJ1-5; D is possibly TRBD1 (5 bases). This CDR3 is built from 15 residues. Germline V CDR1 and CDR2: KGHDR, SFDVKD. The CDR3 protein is CATSDPHRGDQPRHF. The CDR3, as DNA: TGTGCCACCAGTGACCCTCACCGGGGGGATCAGCCCCGGCATTTT.

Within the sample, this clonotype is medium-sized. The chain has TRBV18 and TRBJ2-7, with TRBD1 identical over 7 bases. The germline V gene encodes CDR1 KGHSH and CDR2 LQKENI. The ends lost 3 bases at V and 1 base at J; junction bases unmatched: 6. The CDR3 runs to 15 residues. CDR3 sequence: CASSPGGQASYEQYF. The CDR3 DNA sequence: TGTGCCAGCTCACCCGGCGGACAGGCGTCCTACGAGCAGTACTTC.

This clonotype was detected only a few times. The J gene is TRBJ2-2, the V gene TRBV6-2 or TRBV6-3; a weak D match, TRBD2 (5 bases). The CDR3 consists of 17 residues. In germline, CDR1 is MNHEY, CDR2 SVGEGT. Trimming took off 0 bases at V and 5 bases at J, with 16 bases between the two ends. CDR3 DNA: TGTGCCAGCAGTTACTCGATTGTGAGGGTTCAAACCGGGGAGCTGTTTTTT. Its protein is CASSYSIVRVQTGELFF.

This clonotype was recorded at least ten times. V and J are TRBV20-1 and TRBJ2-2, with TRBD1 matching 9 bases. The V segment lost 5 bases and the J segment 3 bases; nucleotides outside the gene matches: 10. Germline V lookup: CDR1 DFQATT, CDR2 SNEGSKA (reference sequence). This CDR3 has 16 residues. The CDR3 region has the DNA TGCAGTGCTCAGGCGGGACAGGGAGGGGACACCGGGGAGCTGTTTTTT. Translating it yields CSAQAGQGGDTGELFF.